This is a list of T cell receptor beta chains from one sample in a study of immune evolution from preneoplasia to lung adenocarcinoma. Method: immunoSEQ multiplex PCR; TCRdb's copy keeps in-frame clones and lacks some. Seen here are some 9,000 clones, 75% to 90% observed once, and the top ten hold about 8.3%. The sequenced sample consisted of FFPE minimally invasive lung adenocarcinoma tissue. These TCRs come from a donor aged 70 or older with lung adenocarcinoma. Each CDR3 is given with its conserved first and last residue. D genes are given only for firm matches. Size tells how often a clone was seen (once, few, many) or the class of an expanded clone, and some rows leave it out.

CDR3nt: TGCGCCAGCAGCCTACAGGTTGGGGACTATGGCTACACCTTC
CDR3aa: CASSLQVGDYGYTF
abundance: -
len: 14
v_gene: TRBV5-1
d_gene: -
j_gene: TRBJ1-2

CDR3nt: TGTGCCAGTAAAGGGACAGGGAAGAGCTCCTACGAGCAGTACTTC
CDR3aa: CASKGTGKSSYEQYF
abundance: few
len: 15
v_gene: TRBV19
d_gene: TRBD1
j_gene: TRBJ2-7

CDR3nt: TGTGCCAGCAGACGCGGACAGTACAATGAGCAGTTCTTC
CDR3aa: CASRRGQYNEQFF
abundance: -
len: 13
v_gene: TRBV6-5
d_gene: -
j_gene: TRBJ2-1

CDR3nt: TGTGCCAGCAGCTTAGGGGGACAGGGGGCTCGTGGAAACACCATATATTTT
CDR3aa: CASSLGGQGARGNTIYF
abundance: -
len: 17
v_gene: TRBV7-8
d_gene: TRBD1
j_gene: TRBJ1-3

CDR3nt: TGTGCCAGCAAGGAGGCAGGGGGCGAGAGGAACATTCAGTACTTC
CDR3aa: CASKEAGGERNIQYF
abundance: once
len: 15
v_gene: TRBV28
d_gene: TRBD1
j_gene: TRBJ2-4

CDR3nt: TGTGCCAGCAGCTTTTTTGCAGGGGGCGCCTTCACTGAAGCTTTCTTT
CDR3aa: CASSFFAGGAFTEAFF
abundance: few
len: 16
v_gene: TRBV7-8
d_gene: TRBD1
j_gene: TRBJ1-1

CDR3nt: TGTGCCAGCAGCCCCGAATTTGGCGGGGAGCTGTTTTTT
CDR3aa: CASSPEFGGELFF
abundance: -
len: 13
v_gene: TRBV7-2
d_gene: -
j_gene: TRBJ2-2

CDR3nt: TGTGCCAGCAGCGTTGGTGGGGAGCAGTACTTC
CDR3aa: CASSVGGEQYF
abundance: -
len: 11
v_gene: TRBV7-9
d_gene: -
j_gene: TRBJ2-7

CDR3nt: TGTGCCAGCAGCACCCGGACAGGATTGGGGCCCCAGCATTTT
CDR3aa: CASSTRTGLGPQHF
abundance: once
len: 14
v_gene: TRBV21-1
d_gene: -
j_gene: TRBJ1-5

CDR3nt: TGTGCCACCAGCATGGGGCGGGGGTCCTACAATGAGCAGTTCTTC
CDR3aa: CATSMGRGSYNEQFF
abundance: -
len: 15
v_gene: TRBV15
d_gene: TRBD2
j_gene: TRBJ2-1

CDR3nt: TGTGCCAGCGGGCCAGGGTCAGGCAATGAGCAGTTCTTC
CDR3aa: CASGPGSGNEQFF
abundance: -
len: 13
v_gene: TRBV7-9
d_gene: -
j_gene: TRBJ2-1

CDR3nt: TGTGCCAGCAGCACAGGACAGTCTAGAACTTTCTTT
CDR3aa: CASSTGQSRTFF
abundance: -
len: 12
v_gene: TRBV28
d_gene: -
j_gene: TRBJ1-1

CDR3nt: TGCGCCAGCAGCCGAAGGGGACCGAACTACGAGCAGTACTTC
CDR3aa: CASSRRGPNYEQYF
abundance: -
len: 14
v_gene: TRBV5-1
d_gene: -
j_gene: TRBJ2-7

CDR3nt: TGTGCCATCAGACAGGGGGAGAATCAGCCCCAGCATTTT
CDR3aa: CAIRQGENQPQHF
abundance: -
len: 13
v_gene: TRBV10-3
d_gene: TRBD1
j_gene: TRBJ1-5

CDR3nt: TGTGCCAGCTCACCGGGAACAGGGCGGATCACTGAAGCTTTCTTT
CDR3aa: CASSPGTGRITEAFF
abundance: -
len: 15
v_gene: TRBV18
d_gene: -
j_gene: TRBJ1-1

CDR3nt: TGCGCCAGCAGCTTGGAGTCACCAGCCTACGAGCAGTACTTC
CDR3aa: CASSLESPAYEQYF
abundance: -
len: 14
v_gene: TRBV5-1
d_gene: -
j_gene: TRBJ2-7

CDR3nt: TGCGCCAGCAGCTTAAATCCGGGACAGCCTTACGAGCAGTACTTC
CDR3aa: CASSLNPGQPYEQYF
abundance: -
len: 15
v_gene: TRBV5-1
d_gene: TRBD1
j_gene: TRBJ2-7

CDR3nt: TGCAGCGTTGAACAGTATCCCTCCTACGAGCAGTACTTC
CDR3aa: CSVEQYPSYEQYF
abundance: -
len: 13
v_gene: TRBV29-1
d_gene: -
j_gene: TRBJ2-7

CDR3nt: TGCGCCAGCAGTGACAGTTGGGACACTGAAGCTTTCTTT
CDR3aa: CASSDSWDTEAFF
abundance: -
len: 13
v_gene: TRBV10-2
d_gene: -
j_gene: TRBJ1-1

CDR3nt: TGTGCCAGCAGCTTAGCCCCACAAGAGACCCAGTACTTC
CDR3aa: CASSLAPQETQYF
abundance: few
len: 13
v_gene: TRBV7-6
d_gene: -
j_gene: TRBJ2-5

CDR3nt: TGTGCCAGCAGTTCCTCCGGGACAGTTGAGGGCAATGAGCAGTTCTTC
CDR3aa: CASSSSGTVEGNEQFF
abundance: -
len: 16
v_gene: TRBV28
d_gene: TRBD1
j_gene: TRBJ2-1

CDR3nt: TGTGCCAGCAGTGGCGCTTTGAGCGGGAGATACAATGAGCAGTTCTTC
CDR3aa: CASSGALSGRYNEQFF
abundance: -
len: 16
v_gene: TRBV27
d_gene: TRBD2
j_gene: TRBJ2-1

CDR3nt: TGTGCCAGCAGCTTGGCAAGTGGCTACACCTTC
CDR3aa: CASSLASGYTF
abundance: -
len: 11
v_gene: TRBV5-6
d_gene: -
j_gene: TRBJ1-2

CDR3nt: TGTGCCACCACCCCAACAGGGACAGATACGCAGTATTTT
CDR3aa: CATTPTGTDTQYF
abundance: -
len: 13
v_gene: TRBV6-5
d_gene: -
j_gene: TRBJ2-3

CDR3nt: TGTGCCAGCAGTGATAGGGAGTCCGGGGAGCTGTTTTTT
CDR3aa: CASSDRESGELFF
abundance: -
len: 13
v_gene: TRBV6-4
d_gene: -
j_gene: TRBJ2-2

CDR3nt: TGTGCCAGCAGCGGAGAACAGGGGGTTTGGGAGACCCAGTACTTC
CDR3aa: CASSGEQGVWETQYF
abundance: -
len: 15
v_gene: TRBV9
d_gene: TRBD1
j_gene: TRBJ2-5

CDR3nt: TGTGCTAGTGGGGCGGGAGGTAGCACAGATACGCAGTATTTT
CDR3aa: CASGAGGSTDTQYF
abundance: -
len: 14
v_gene: TRBV12-5
d_gene: TRBD2
j_gene: TRBJ2-3

CDR3nt: TGTGCCAGCAGTGAAGAAGGTTCGGGATACTACAATGAGCAGTTCTTC
CDR3aa: CASSEEGSGYYNEQFF
abundance: -
len: 16
v_gene: TRBV6-1
d_gene: -
j_gene: TRBJ2-1

CDR3nt: TGCGCCAGCAGCCAATCCAGTATGAAAGGGACCGGCTTAGAACGGGCCGGGGAGCTGTTTTTT
CDR3aa: CASSQSSMKGTGLERAGELFF
abundance: -
len: 21
v_gene: TRBV4-1
d_gene: -
j_gene: TRBJ2-2

CDR3nt: TGTGCCAGCAGTGGACTAGCGGGAGGTCTAAGCTCCTACAATGAGCAGTTCTTC
CDR3aa: CASSGLAGGLSSYNEQFF
abundance: -
len: 18
v_gene: TRBV2
d_gene: TRBD2
j_gene: TRBJ2-1

CDR3nt: TGTGCCACCCAAAGACTAGCGGGTTCCCAAGAGACCCAGTACTTC
CDR3aa: CATQRLAGSQETQYF
abundance: -
len: 15
v_gene: TRBV30
d_gene: TRBD2
j_gene: TRBJ2-5

CDR3nt: TGCAGCGTTGAAAGTGAAAAACTGTTTTTT
CDR3aa: CSVESEKLFF
abundance: -
len: 10
v_gene: TRBV29-1
d_gene: -
j_gene: TRBJ1-4

CDR3nt: TGTGCCAGCAGCGGAAAAAGGGTGCGTTCTGGAAACACCATATATTTT
CDR3aa: CASSGKRVRSGNTIYF
abundance: -
len: 16
v_gene: TRBV9
d_gene: -
j_gene: TRBJ1-3

CDR3nt: TGTGCCAGCAGTTACTCGACCAGACCCGAGACCCAGTACTTC
CDR3aa: CASSYSTRPETQYF
abundance: -
len: 14
v_gene: TRBV6-5
d_gene: -
j_gene: TRBJ2-5

CDR3nt: TGTGCCAGCAGTTTTTCGTACGAGCAGTACTTC
CDR3aa: CASSFSYEQYF
abundance: -
len: 11
v_gene: TRBV6-1
d_gene: -
j_gene: TRBJ2-7

CDR3nt: TGTGCCAGCAGTGAATCGAGCTATTACGAGCAGTACTTC
CDR3aa: CASSESSYYEQYF
abundance: -
len: 13
v_gene: TRBV6-1
d_gene: -
j_gene: TRBJ2-7

CDR3nt: TGTGCCAGCAGGGGCCCGCTAACGAACACCGGGGAGCTGTTTTTT
CDR3aa: CASRGPLTNTGELFF
abundance: few
len: 15
v_gene: TRBV27
d_gene: -
j_gene: TRBJ2-2

CDR3nt: TGTGCCAGCAGTGAAGATCCGGGACTAGCGATGCGTCTGTCCCAGTACTTC
CDR3aa: CASSEDPGLAMRLSQYF
abundance: -
len: 17
v_gene: TRBV28
d_gene: TRBD2
j_gene: TRBJ2-5

CDR3nt: TGTGCCAGCAGTTTCCAGCCGGACGTCCACACTGAAGCTTTCTTT
CDR3aa: CASSFQPDVHTEAFF
abundance: once
len: 15
v_gene: TRBV6-6
d_gene: -
j_gene: TRBJ1-1

CDR3nt: TGTGCCAGCAGCTTAGGTCGGACCCTGACCCAAGAGACCCAGTACTTC
CDR3aa: CASSLGRTLTQETQYF
abundance: -
len: 16
v_gene: TRBV7-9
d_gene: -
j_gene: TRBJ2-5

CDR3nt: TGTGCCAGTAGTATTGATTTTCCAGGGGCAAATGGCTACACCTTC
CDR3aa: CASSIDFPGANGYTF
abundance: once
len: 15
v_gene: TRBV19
d_gene: -
j_gene: TRBJ1-2

CDR3nt: TGTGCCAGCAGAAGAAATAGCAATCAGCCCCAGCATTTT
CDR3aa: CASRRNSNQPQHF
abundance: -
len: 13
v_gene: TRBV6-1
d_gene: -
j_gene: TRBJ1-5

CDR3nt: TGTGCCAGCAGCTCATCGACAGGGGGGTATCAGCCCCAGCATTTT
CDR3aa: CASSSSTGGYQPQHF
abundance: few
len: 15
v_gene: TRBV7-8
d_gene: TRBD1
j_gene: TRBJ1-5

CDR3nt: TGTGCCAGCAGTCGCTATGGCTACACCTTC
CDR3aa: CASSRYGYTF
abundance: -
len: 10
v_gene: TRBV28
d_gene: -
j_gene: TRBJ1-2

CDR3nt: TGTGCCAGCAGCCGGACAGGGACCGGGGAGCTGTTTTTT
CDR3aa: CASSRTGTGELFF
abundance: -
len: 13
v_gene: TRBV11-3
d_gene: TRBD1
j_gene: TRBJ2-2

CDR3nt: TGTGCCATCAGTGAGTCGGCAGCATCGGGCTACGAGCAGTACTTC
CDR3aa: CAISESAASGYEQYF
abundance: -
len: 15
v_gene: TRBV10-3
d_gene: -
j_gene: TRBJ2-7